This T cell receptor (beta chain) came from a study of shared clonotypes between healthy human individuals. Study details: Per-donor plates numbered three CD4 naive, three CD4 memory, two CD8 naive and one CD8 memory. General observations from the study: Among the subsets, naive ones generally showed larger estimated richness than memory ones. Roughly 5% of naive CD4 clonotypes were shared across several donors.

From germline, CDR1 is SGHRS and CDR2 YFSETQ. Trimming shortened V by 4 bases and J by 6 bases, and 15 bases separated the two germline ends. The CDR3 is 14 residues long. For this clone: Its antigen is unknown.

Repertoires were generated with immunoSEQ multiplex PCR, while TCRdb's copy carries only in-frame clones and drops some. The sample has a few million clones; approximately 96% are singletons. The investigators split CD4+ cells into a CD45RA+ naive subset and a CD45RA-negative memory subset. This TCR came from a young man in good health. The source material was naive CD4+ T cells sorted from blood. Specified subset: CD45RA+ positively selected. V usage is TRBV5-1 and J usage is TRBJ2-3, with D uncertain. CDR3 DNA: TGCGCCAGCAGCGTTAGATTGATGGGGGATACGCAGTATTTT. It codes for CASSVRLMGDTQYF.